The entry below gives a single TCR beta chain sequence along with its context. Per germline, CDR1 MGHRA and CDR2 YSYEKL. The CDR3 has 18 residues. V gave up 5 bases and J gave up 2 bases; unmatched junction bases: 10. When the RNA was reverse transcribed, random hexamers were used with an input of 0.5 to 1 ug. One entry per CDR3 protein, called by TCRdb with MiXCR from the immunoSEQ multiplex PCR reads. The data show 120,000 to 150,000 distinct CDR3 sequences, with approximately 94% seen just once and nearly 0.085% held by the top ten. This entry is derived from a study of CD8 T cells in Susac syndrome.

This chain uses TRBV4-1 with TRBJ2-3, with 13 bases fitting TRBD2. The sample comprised CD4+ T cells from PBMCs. This TCR was sampled from a human donor in good health. The CDR3, as DNA: TGCGCCAGCAGCAAAATGTTACTAGCGGGAGGGACCACAGATACGCAGTATTTT. Amino acid sequence: CASSKMLLAGGTTDTQYF.